This section outlines one TCR beta chain sequence together with its context. The sample is drawn from a study of blood T cells in healthy people across ages. V was cut by 5 bases and J by 4 bases, with 7 bases left in between. Germline values: CDR1 LNHNV, CDR2 YYDKDF (reference sequence). This CDR3 contains 12 residues. Alongside a J-beta primer mix, a sample-barcoded 5' primer served in a second PCR lasting roughly 6 to 12 cycles. TCRdb used MiXCR to reprocess the 5' RACE reads, holding one entry per CDR3 protein. The sample includes 1,500,000 or so distinct CDR3 sequences, 40% to 45% of them seen just once.

The receptor was isolated from a woman between 18 and 29 years old in good health. The sequencing sample was made of blood. The genes are TRBV15 and TRBJ2-3, with D perhaps TRBD2 (5 bases). Here the CDR3 DNA reads TGTGCCACCAGCTTGCGGGCAGATACGCAGTATTTT. Translating it yields CATSLRADTQYF.